This passage covers 14 T cell receptor beta chains from one sample sequenced in a study of preoperative IRX-2 immunotherapy in early breast cancer. This sample's treatment: preoperative locoregional IRX-2 cytokine immunotherapy. Here immunoSEQ multiplex PCR was the method, and the copy in TCRdb shows in-frame clones only, minus some. The sample includes 3,000 to 4,000 clones, over 65% of them seen just once. Sequenced here: tumor tissue, sampled after IRX-2 immunotherapy. The receptors originated from a human donor with breast cancer.

This rearrangement joins TRBV19 to TRBJ2-5, with D possibly matching TRBD2 (6 bases). The germline CDR1 and CDR2 sequences are LNHDA and SQIVND (reference sequence). The CDR3 spans 14 residues. V shed 6 bases and J shed 2 bases, with 13 bases lying between them. The CDR3 sequence is CASSISGLQETQYF. DNA of the CDR3: TGTGCCAGTAGCATTAGCGGTCTACAAGAGACCCAGTACTTC.

This clone was counted once. The chain links TRBV7-7 to TRBJ2-1, with D uncertain. The CDR3 is 16 residues long. V was trimmed by 5 bases and J by 0 bases, leaving 14 bases between them. The germline V gene encodes CDR1 SSHAT and CDR2 FNYEAQ (reference sequence). CDR3 region: CASSPVRLNSYNEQFF. The CDR3 DNA sequence: TGTGCCAGCAGCCCCGTCCGTCTTAACTCCTACAATGAGCAGTTCTTC.

The chain is built from TRBV18 and TRBJ2-1, with TRBD1 matching 11 bases. V lost 5 bases, J lost 6 bases, and 3 bases stayed unmatched. Germline V gene data show CDR1 as KGHSH and CDR2 as LQKENI. The CDR3 sequence is 14 residues long. The CDR3 here is CASSTGTGGNEQFF. CDR3 in DNA: TGTGCCAGCTCAACCGGGACAGGGGGCAATGAGCAGTTCTTC.

The CDR3 region has the DNA TGCGCCAGCAGCCAAGGCTTGGCGGGAGGATCCTACGAGCAGTACTTC. The encoded protein is CASSQGLAGGSYEQYF. The chain has TRBV23-1 and TRBJ2-7; 8 positions match TRBD2. TRBV23-1 is noted as an ORF with a role that remains uncertain. V lost 6 bases, J lost 1 base, and 11 bases stayed unmatched. The CDR3 runs to 16 residues.

The chain is built from TRBV29-1 and TRBJ2-5, with 9 bases fitting TRBD1. This CDR3 is 12 amino acids long. Germline CDR1 is SQVTM and CDR2 is ANQGSEA. The junction had 2 bases not matched to a gene; V was cut back by 6 bases and J by 3 bases. In DNA, the CDR3 is TGCAGCGTCCGGACAGGGGAAGAGACCCAGTACTTC. This codes for CSVRTGEETQYF.

This sequence joins TRBV19 and TRBJ2-3; D not resolved. Trimming left V 5 bases short and J 0 bases short, with 9 bases between. This CDR3 region has 14 residues. Germline CDR1 is LNHDA and CDR2 is SQIVND (reference sequence). In nucleotides, the CDR3 is TGTGCCAGTAGTCCACAGCTTAGCACAGATACGCAGTATTTT. This codes for CASSPQLSTDTQYF.

The chain employs TRBV28 and TRBJ2-7; D gene unclear. CDR1 and CDR2 from the germline V gene are MDHEN and SYDVKM. This CDR3 contains 15 residues. V dropped 5 bases and J dropped 5 bases, with 19 bases sitting between them. CDR3 in DNA: TGTGCCAGCAGTCGACCCCCAGGTACCCTCCACGAGCAGTACTTC. Translation: CASSRPPGTLHEQYF.

The chain links TRBV19 to TRBJ1-1; 10 bases map to TRBD1. The CDR3 spans 14 residues. V lost 3 bases and J lost 7; bases outside the gene matches: 5. Germline assignment: CDR1 LNHDA and CDR2 SQIVND (reference sequence). The CDR3 protein is CASSIGTGVNEAFF. In DNA form, the CDR3 reads TGTGCCAGTAGTATCGGGACAGGGGTGAATGAAGCTTTCTTT.

This chain links TRBV7-4 with TRBJ2-3; TRBD1 might be the D (5 bases). Germline loops: CDR1 SGHVT, CDR2 SQSDAQ. V shed 3 bases and J shed 3 bases, with 13 bases lying between them. CDR3 size: 15 residues. CDR3: CASSLGLGSTDTQYF. The CDR3 bases are TGTGCCAGCAGCTTGGGGCTGGGATCTACAGATACGCAGTATTTT.

This clone appeared a single time. The CDR3 DNA is TGTGCCAGCAGTTACTCGGCATTACCCTACGAGCAGTACTTC. It specifies CASSYSALPYEQYF. The chain uses TRBV6-8 and TRBJ2-7; D remains ambiguous. V gave up 0 bases and J gave up 2 bases, with 8 bases separating them. This CDR3 is built from 14 residues. The germline V gene has CDR1 MNHGY and CDR2 SAAAGT.

This clone has only a few counts. This sequence joins TRBV11-3 and TRBJ1-1; 7 bases match TRBD1. The CDR3 is made up of 14 amino acids. Per germline, CDR1 SGHNT and CDR2 YENEEA. V shed 2 bases and J 5 bases; nucleotides not matched to a gene: 5. CDR3 sequence: CASSLNRGRTEAFF. CDR3 nucleotides: TGTGCCAGCAGCTTAAACAGGGGACGGACTGAAGCTTTCTTT.

This clone has more than one count but fewer than ten. The V gene is TRBV11-3, the J gene TRBJ2-1; TRBD2 matches at 10 bases. V lost 3 bases to trimming and J lost 6 bases; unmatched junction nucleotides: 5. Germline V gene lookup returns CDR1 SGHNT and CDR2 YENEEA. The CDR3 contains 15 residues. The CDR3 bases are TGTGCCAGCAGCTTTCGAGCGGGAGGGCTCAATGAGCAGTTCTTC. Protein sequence: CASSFRAGGLNEQFF.

This clone came up once. The chain employs TRBV7-2 and TRBJ1-5, with 7 bases matching TRBD1. The germline V gene has CDR1 SGHTA and CDR2 FQGNSA. After removal of 5 bases from V and 5 bases from J, the junction contained 3 bases not matched to a gene. The CDR3 runs to 13 residues. The CDR3 DNA reads TGTGCCAGCAGCCAGGGGGTCCATCAGCCCCAGCATTTT. It translates to CASSQGVHQPQHF.

The table lists this clone with a few counts. This sequence joins TRBV30 and TRBJ2-2, with 10 bases fitting TRBD1. This CDR3 spans 13 amino acids. Germline V gene lookup returns CDR1 GTSNPN and CDR2 SVGIG (reference sequence). Losses at the gene ends were 7 bases for V and 6 bases for J; bases not matched to a gene: 5. CDR3 sequence: CALGQGEAGELFF. In DNA, the CDR3 is TGTGCCTTAGGACAGGGGGAGGCCGGGGAGCTGTTTTTT.